These 9 T cell receptor beta chains were all obtained from the same sample, sequenced in a study of cytomegalovirus exposure and HLA in healthy donors. The protocol was immunoSEQ multiplex PCR, while the TCRdb copy is restricted to in-frame clones and leaves out a portion. The table records 190,000 or so clones, approximately 83% of them present only once. Sequenced: PBMCs. Every receptor here comes from a woman younger than 30 in good health and CMV-seropositive.

The chain carries TRBV10-1 and TRBJ2-7; D is perhaps TRBD1 (7 bases). Trimming stripped 4 bases from V and 7 bases from J, with 11 bases between. Germline CDR1 reads WNHNN; CDR2 reads SYGVQD (reference sequence). CDR3 length: 12 amino acids. CDR3 sequence reads: CASSAAGGEQYF. CDR3 DNA: TGCGCCAGCAGTGCCGCAGGGGGGGAGCAGTACTTC.

The chain uses TRBV9 and TRBJ1-1; 7 bases line up with TRBD1. This CDR3 contains 14 residues. The germline gives CDR1 SGDLS, CDR2 YYNGEE. V lost 4 bases, J lost 5 bases, and 8 bases stayed unmatched. The CDR3 reads CASSQQNRGTEAFF. The DNA for the CDR3 is TGTGCCAGCAGCCAACAAAACAGGGGAACTGAAGCTTTCTTT.

The chain links TRBV19 to TRBJ2-3; 8 bases are a match to TRBD1. Germline assignment: CDR1 LNHDA and CDR2 SQIVND (reference sequence). The CDR3 loop spans 13 amino acids. J gave up 5 bases and V 7 bases, and 5 bases lay outside the gene matches. The CDR3 spells CASNRGVGDTQYF. The CDR3 bases are TGTGCCAGTAACAGGGGGGTCGGAGATACGCAGTATTTT.

The chain links TRBV6-5 to TRBJ2-5; a possible D gene is TRBD2 (7 bases). Germline loops: CDR1 MNHEY, CDR2 SVGAGI. The CDR3 sequence is 14 residues long. V lost 4 bases to trimming and J lost 5 bases, with 14 bases between them. Written as DNA, the CDR3 is TGTGCCAGCAGTTCGGGGGCGGGGGCCGAGACCCAGTACTTC. This codes for CASSSGAGAETQYF.

The genes are TRBV29-1 and TRBJ2-3; D is unclear. The germline CDR1 and CDR2 sequences are SQVTM and ANQGSEA. The CDR3 consists of 11 residues. The V end lost 3 bases, the J end lost 11 bases, and 12 bases lay between the germline ends. The CDR3 here is CSVDFSVRQYF. Here the CDR3 DNA reads TGCAGCGTTGATTTTTCGGTTAGGCAGTATTTT.

The genes are TRBV28 and TRBJ1-1; 11 nucleotides align to TRBD1. CDR1 is MDHEN, CDR2 SYDVKM, per germline. This CDR3 has 13 residues. The ends lost 8 bases at V and 10 bases at J; junction bases unmatched: 9. CDR3 DNA: TGTGCCAGCGGGACAGGGGGGCGCGGAGGAGCTTTCTTT. This sequence encodes CASGTGGRGGAFF. Looking up the rest from reference TRBV28 and TRBJ1-1 gives the full variable domain: DVKVTQSSRYLVKRTGEKVFLECVQDMDHENMFWYRQDPGLGLRLIYFSYDVKMKEKGDIPEGYSVSREKKERFSLILESASTNQTSMYLCASGTGGRGGAFFGQGTRLTVV.

This clone has only one observation. The rearrangement uses TRBV6-5 and TRBJ2-1, with a weak D call TRBD1 (6 bases). Per germline, CDR1 MNHEY and CDR2 SVGAGI. V was shortened by 5 bases and J by 6 bases, with 8 bases between the two germline ends. This CDR3 spans 12 amino acids. The CDR3 region has the DNA TGTGCCAGCAGTAAACAGGGCAATGAGCAGTTCTTC. Encoded protein: CASSKQGNEQFF.

The chain carries TRBV7-2 and TRBJ2-3; 9 positions agree with TRBD2. Per the germline V gene, CDR1 is SGHTA and CDR2 is FQGNSA. This CDR3 is built from 14 residues. The ends lost 11 bases at V and 0 bases at J; junction bases unmatched: 6. CDR3: CAGSGGISTDTQYF. The CDR3 DNA reads as TGTGCCGGAAGCGGGGGGATAAGCACAGATACGCAGTATTTT.

The rearrangement uses TRBV7-2 and TRBJ1-1; 8 bases line up with TRBD1. CDR1 is SGHTA, CDR2 FQGNSA, per germline. CDR3 size: 13 residues. With 0 bases clipped from V and 11 bases from J, the junction kept 5 bases outside the gene matches. This CDR3 reads CASSLAWGQAAFF. For the CDR3, the DNA is TGTGCCAGCAGCTTAGCGTGGGGACAGGCGGCTTTCTTT.